The 6 T cell receptor beta chains below come from one sample, sequenced in a study of T-cell memory formation after mild COVID-19. One entry per CDR3 protein results from TCRdb running MiXCR on the 5' RACE reads. The data hold around 50,000 distinct CDR3 sequences, with 10% to 15% observed a single time. Sequencing input: PBMCs or a T cell subset sorted from them (not recorded which). Source of these receptors: a man between 18 and 35 years old who had mild COVID-19 (a few samples of this study predate the infection). Cell type and time point are not known.

Ten or more counts support this clonotype. The rearrangement uses TRBV6-4 and TRBJ2-3; the match to TRBD2 covers 9 bases. The CDR3 totals 13 residues. V lost 6 bases, J lost 4 bases, and 2 bases stayed unmatched. Per germline, CDR1 MRHNA and CDR2 SNTAGT. The CDR3 nucleotides read TGTGCCAGCAGCAGGACTAGCGCAGATACGCAGTATTTT. The encoded protein is CASSRTSADTQYF.

This rearrangement joins TRBV9 to TRBJ2-3; 12 positions match TRBD2. Germline trimming cut 2 bases from V and 4 bases from J; bases unmatched to any gene: 2. This CDR3 has 15 amino acids. Germline CDR1 SGDLS, CDR2 YYNGEE. CDR3 region: CASSVLAGGADTQYF. The CDR3 coding sequence is TGTGCCAGCAGCGTCCTAGCGGGGGGGGCAGATACGCAGTATTTT.

This clonotype is labeled as medium-sized (0.01 to 0.1%). The rearrangement joins TRBV7-8 to TRBJ1-4; D call uncertain. CDR1 and CDR2 (germline): SGHVS, FQNEAQ. Between the trimmed V and J ends, which lost 3 bases and 8 bases, there was a span of 4 bases. The CDR3 extends over 11 amino acids. CDR3 nucleotide sequence: TGTGCCAGCAGCTTTGGGGAAAAACTGTTTTTT. Encoded protein: CASSFGEKLFF.

This clonotype was seen a handful of times. This chain joins TRBV20-1 and TRBJ1-5; D is possibly TRBD1 (5 bases). The CDR3 contains 13 residues. Trimming removed 2 bases from V and 7 bases from J, with 12 bases in between. Germline V gives CDR1 DFQATT, CDR2 SNEGSKA (reference sequence). The CDR3 sequence: CSARRQRDQPQHF. DNA for the CDR3: TGCAGTGCTAGACGGCAGCGGGACCAGCCCCAGCATTTT.

The chain recombines TRBV5-5 with TRBJ2-3, with D uncertain. The CDR3 covers 12 residues. Germline lookup yields CDR1 SGHKS and CDR2 YYEKEE (reference sequence). The V gene lost 0 bases and the J gene lost 7 bases, with 6 bases spanning the gap. CDR3: CASSLGGNTQYF. The CDR3 bases are TGTGCCAGCAGCTTGGGGGGAAATACGCAGTATTTT.

The rearrangement uses TRBV6-5 and TRBJ1-2; D is perhaps TRBD1 (6 bases). CDR1 is MNHEY and CDR2 is SVGAGI in the germline V gene. The CDR3 is 13 residues long. Trimming pared 6 bases from V and 4 bases from J, leaving 12 bases between. The CDR3 coding sequence is TGTGCCAGCAGGCAAGAGGACAGCTATGGCTACACCTTC. Its translation is CASRQEDSYGYTF.